This T cell receptor beta chain is drawn from a study of T cells in localized non-small cell lung cancer. The CDR3 has 16 amino acids. Germline loops: CDR1 SGDLS, CDR2 YYNGEE. J was trimmed by 8 bases and V by 3 bases; bases with no gene match: 12. Sequencing was performed with immunoSEQ multiplex PCR; in TCRdb, only in-frame clones are kept and a portion is missing. The sample lists about 2,800 clones; 30% to 35% were seen once. The sample was lung tumor tissue, taken before any cancer treatment. The genes are TRBV9 and TRBJ2-1; 9 bases are a match to TRBD1. This TCR was sampled from a female donor over 55 with stage II squamous cell lung carcinoma. This chain's CDR3 is CASSGPGTGRGDEQFF. In DNA form, the CDR3 reads TGTGCCAGCAGCGGGCCCGGGACAGGGAGGGGAGATGAGCAGTTCTTC.